The clone carrying this TCR beta chain was observed a single time. PCR used 60 Vbeta primers and 13 Jbeta primers. TCRdb keeps only in-frame clones here, not all; method: immunoSEQ multiplex PCR. The sample includes about 70,000 clones, around 69% seen only once; the top ten take about an eighth. This sample was included in a study of cytomegalovirus exposure and HLA in healthy donors. V lost 1 base and J lost 8, with 8 bases in between. Looked up from germline, CDR1 is SEHNR and CDR2 is FQNEAQ (reference sequence). The CDR3 spans 12 residues. The rearrangement joins TRBV7-9 to TRBJ1-2; a possible D gene is TRBD1 (6 bases). The sequence was collected from a human donor in good health. Input material: PBMCs. The CDR3 DNA reads TGTGCCAGCAGCTTAGAGGGGGACGGCTACACCTTC. Translation gives CASSLEGDGYTF.